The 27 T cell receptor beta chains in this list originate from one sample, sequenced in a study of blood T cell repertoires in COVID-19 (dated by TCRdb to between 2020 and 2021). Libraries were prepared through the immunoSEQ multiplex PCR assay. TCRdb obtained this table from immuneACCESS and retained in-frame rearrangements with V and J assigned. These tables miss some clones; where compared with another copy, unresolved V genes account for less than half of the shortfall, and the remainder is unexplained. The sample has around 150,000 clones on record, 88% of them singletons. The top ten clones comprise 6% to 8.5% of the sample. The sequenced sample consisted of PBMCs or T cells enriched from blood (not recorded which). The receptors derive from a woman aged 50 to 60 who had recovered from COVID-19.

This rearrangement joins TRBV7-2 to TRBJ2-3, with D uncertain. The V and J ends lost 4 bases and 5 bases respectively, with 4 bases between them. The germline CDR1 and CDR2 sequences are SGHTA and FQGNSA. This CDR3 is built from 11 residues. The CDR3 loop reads CASSSRDTQYF. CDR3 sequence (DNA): TGTGCCAGCAGCTCCAGAGATACGCAGTATTTT.

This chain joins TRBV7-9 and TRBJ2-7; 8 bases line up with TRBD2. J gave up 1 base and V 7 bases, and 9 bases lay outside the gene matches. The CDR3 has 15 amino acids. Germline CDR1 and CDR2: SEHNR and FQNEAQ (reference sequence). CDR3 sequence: CASTSVAGYSYEQYF. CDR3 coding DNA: TGTGCCAGCACCTCAGTAGCGGGGTATTCCTACGAGCAGTACTTC. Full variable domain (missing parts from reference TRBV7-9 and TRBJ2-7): DTGVSQNPRHKITKRGQNVTFRCDPISEHNRLYWYRQTLGQGPEFLTYFQNEAQLEKSRLLSDRFSAERPKGSFSTLEIQRTEQGDSAMYLCASTSVAGYSYEQYFGPGTRLTVT.

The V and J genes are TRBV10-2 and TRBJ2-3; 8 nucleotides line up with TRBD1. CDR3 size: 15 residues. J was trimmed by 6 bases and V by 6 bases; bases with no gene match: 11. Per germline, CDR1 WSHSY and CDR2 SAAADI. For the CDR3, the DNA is TGCGCCAGCAGAGACGCAGGGGGCGCGGGGGATACGCAGTATTTT. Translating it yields CASRDAGGAGDTQYF.

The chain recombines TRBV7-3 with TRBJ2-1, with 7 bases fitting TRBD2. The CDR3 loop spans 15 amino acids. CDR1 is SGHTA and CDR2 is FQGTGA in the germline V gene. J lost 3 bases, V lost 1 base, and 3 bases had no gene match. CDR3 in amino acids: CASSLRLADYNEQFF. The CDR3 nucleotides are TGTGCCAGCAGCTTAAGACTAGCTGACTACAATGAGCAGTTCTTC.

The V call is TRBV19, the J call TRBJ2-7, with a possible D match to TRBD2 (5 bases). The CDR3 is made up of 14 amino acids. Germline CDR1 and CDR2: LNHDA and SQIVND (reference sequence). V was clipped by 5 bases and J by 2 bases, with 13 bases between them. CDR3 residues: CASSLSRGTYEQYF. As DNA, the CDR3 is TGTGCCAGTAGTCTCTCCCGGGGAACCTACGAGCAGTACTTC.

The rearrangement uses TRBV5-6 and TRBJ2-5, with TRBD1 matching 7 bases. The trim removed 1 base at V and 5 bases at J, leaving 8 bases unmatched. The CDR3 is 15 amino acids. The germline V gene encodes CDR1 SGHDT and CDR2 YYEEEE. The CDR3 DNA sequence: TGTGCCAGCAGCTTGACACAGGGGATGAGGGAGACCCAGTACTTC. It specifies CASSLTQGMRETQYF.

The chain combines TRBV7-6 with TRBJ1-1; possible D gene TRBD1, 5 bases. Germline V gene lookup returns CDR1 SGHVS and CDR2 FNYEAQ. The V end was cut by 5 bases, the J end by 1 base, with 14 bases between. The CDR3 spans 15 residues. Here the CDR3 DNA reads TGTGCCAGCAGCGTTCGGGGGGACCAGAACACTGAAGCTTTCTTT. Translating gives CASSVRGDQNTEAFF.

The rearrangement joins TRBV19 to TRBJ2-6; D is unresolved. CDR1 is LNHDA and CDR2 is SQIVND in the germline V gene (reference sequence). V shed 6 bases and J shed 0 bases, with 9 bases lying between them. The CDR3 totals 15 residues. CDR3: CASSRLSSGANVLTF. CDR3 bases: TGTGCCAGTAGCAGACTCAGCTCTGGGGCCAACGTCCTGACTTTC.

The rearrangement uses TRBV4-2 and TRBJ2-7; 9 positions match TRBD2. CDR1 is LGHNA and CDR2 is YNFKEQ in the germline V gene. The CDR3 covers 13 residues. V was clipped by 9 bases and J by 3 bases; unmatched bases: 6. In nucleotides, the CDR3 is TGTGCCAGTGCTAGCGGGGAGCTCTACGAGCAGTACTTC. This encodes CASASGELYEQYF.

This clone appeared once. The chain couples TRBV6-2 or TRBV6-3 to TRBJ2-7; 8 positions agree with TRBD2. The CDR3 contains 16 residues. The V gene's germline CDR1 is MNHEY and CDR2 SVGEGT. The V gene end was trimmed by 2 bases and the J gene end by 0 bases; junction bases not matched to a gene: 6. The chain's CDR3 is CASSYVGGGYSYEQYF. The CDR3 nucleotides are TGTGCCAGCAGTTACGTTGGCGGGGGGTACTCCTACGAGCAGTACTTC.

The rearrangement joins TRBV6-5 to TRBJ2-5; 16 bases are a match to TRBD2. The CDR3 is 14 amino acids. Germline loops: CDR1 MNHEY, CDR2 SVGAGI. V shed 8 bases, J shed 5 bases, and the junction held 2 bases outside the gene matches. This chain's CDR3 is CASGTSGGAETQYF. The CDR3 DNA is TGTGCCAGCGGGACTAGCGGGGGGGCTGAGACCCAGTACTTC.

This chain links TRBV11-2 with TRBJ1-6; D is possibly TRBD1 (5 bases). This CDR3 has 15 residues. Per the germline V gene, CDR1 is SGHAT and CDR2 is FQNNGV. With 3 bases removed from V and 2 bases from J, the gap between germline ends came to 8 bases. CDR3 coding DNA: TGTGCCAGCAGCTTCGACAGCACCTATAATTCACCCCTCCACTTT. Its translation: CASSFDSTYNSPLHF.

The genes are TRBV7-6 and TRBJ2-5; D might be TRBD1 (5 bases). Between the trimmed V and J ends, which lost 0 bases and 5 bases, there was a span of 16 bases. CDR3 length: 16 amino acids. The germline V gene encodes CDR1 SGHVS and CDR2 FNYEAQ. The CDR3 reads CASSLAAQAIQETQYF. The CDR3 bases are TGTGCCAGCAGCTTAGCGGCACAGGCAATCCAGGAGACCCAGTACTTC.

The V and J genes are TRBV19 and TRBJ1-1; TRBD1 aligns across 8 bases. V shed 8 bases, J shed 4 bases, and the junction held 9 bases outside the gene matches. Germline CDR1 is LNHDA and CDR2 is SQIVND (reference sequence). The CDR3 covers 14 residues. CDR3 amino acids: CASERIQGGTEAFF. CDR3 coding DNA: TGTGCCAGTGAAAGAATACAGGGGGGCACTGAAGCTTTCTTT.

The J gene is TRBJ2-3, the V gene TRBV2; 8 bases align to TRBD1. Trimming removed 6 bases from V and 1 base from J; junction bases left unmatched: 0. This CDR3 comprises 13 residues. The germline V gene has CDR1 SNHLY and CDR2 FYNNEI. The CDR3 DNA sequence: TGTGCCAGCAGCAGGGGGCGCACAGATACGCAGTATTTT. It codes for CASSRGRTDTQYF.

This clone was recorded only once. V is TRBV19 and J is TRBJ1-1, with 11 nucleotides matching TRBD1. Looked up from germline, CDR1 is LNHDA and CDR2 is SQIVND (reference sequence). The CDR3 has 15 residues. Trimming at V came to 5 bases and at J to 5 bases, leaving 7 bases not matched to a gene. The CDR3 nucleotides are TGTGCCAGTAGTGCGCGGACAGGGGGCGAAACTGAAGCTTTCTTT. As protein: CASSARTGGETEAFF. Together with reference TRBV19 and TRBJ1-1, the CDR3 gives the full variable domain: DGGITQSPKYLFRKEGQNVTLSCEQNLNHDAMYWYRQDPGQGLRLIYYSQIVNDFQKGDIAEGYSVSREKKESFPLTVTSAQKNPTAFYLCASSARTGGETEAFFGQGTRLTVV.

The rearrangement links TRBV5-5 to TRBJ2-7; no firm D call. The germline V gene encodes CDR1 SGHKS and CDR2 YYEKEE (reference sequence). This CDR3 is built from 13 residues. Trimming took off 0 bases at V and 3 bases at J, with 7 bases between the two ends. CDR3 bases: TGTGCCAGCAGCTTGGGCCCTATCTACGAGCAGTACTTC. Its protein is CASSLGPIYEQYF.

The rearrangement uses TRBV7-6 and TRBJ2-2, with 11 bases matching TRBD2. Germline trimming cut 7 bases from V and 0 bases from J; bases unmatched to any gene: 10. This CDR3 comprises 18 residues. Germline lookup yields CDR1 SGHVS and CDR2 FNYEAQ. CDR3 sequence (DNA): TGTGCCAGCAAACCCGTTAGCGGGGGGGCCGCGAACACCGGGGAGCTGTTTTTT. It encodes CASKPVSGGAANTGELFF. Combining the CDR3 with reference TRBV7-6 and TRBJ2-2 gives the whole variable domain GAGVSQSPRYKVTKRGQDVALRCDPISGHVSLYWYRQALGQGPEFLTYFNYEAQQDKSGLPNDRFSAERPEGSISTLTIQRTEQRDSAMYRCASKPVSGGAANTGELFFGEGSRLTVL.

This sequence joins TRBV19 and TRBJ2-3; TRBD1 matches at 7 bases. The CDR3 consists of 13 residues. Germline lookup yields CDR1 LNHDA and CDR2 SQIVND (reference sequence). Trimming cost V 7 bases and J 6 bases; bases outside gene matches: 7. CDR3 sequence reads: CASNKGTADTQYF. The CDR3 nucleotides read TGTGCCAGTAATAAGGGGACAGCGGATACGCAGTATTTT.

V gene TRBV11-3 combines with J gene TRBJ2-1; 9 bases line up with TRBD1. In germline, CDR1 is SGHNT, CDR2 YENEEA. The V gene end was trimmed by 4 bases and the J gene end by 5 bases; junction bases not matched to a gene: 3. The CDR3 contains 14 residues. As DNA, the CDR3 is TGTGCCAGCAGCTACAGGGGGCACGACAATGAGCAGTTCTTC. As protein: CASSYRGHDNEQFF. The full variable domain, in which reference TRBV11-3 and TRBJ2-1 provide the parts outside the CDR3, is EAGVVQSPRYKIIEKKQPVAFWCNPISGHNTLYWYLQNLGQGPELLIRYENEEAVDDSQLPKDRFSAERLKGVDSTLKIQPAELGDSAVYLCASSYRGHDNEQFFGPGTRLTVL.

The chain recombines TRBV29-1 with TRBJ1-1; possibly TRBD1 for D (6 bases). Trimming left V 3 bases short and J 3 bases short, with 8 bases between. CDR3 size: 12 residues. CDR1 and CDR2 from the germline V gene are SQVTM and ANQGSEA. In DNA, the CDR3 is TGCAGCGTTGACGGACAGTACACTGAAGCTTTCTTT. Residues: CSVDGQYTEAFF.

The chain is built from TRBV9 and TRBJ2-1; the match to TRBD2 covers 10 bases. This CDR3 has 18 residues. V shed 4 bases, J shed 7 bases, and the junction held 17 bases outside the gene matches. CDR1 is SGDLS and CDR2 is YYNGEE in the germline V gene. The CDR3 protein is CASSTPSELAGVRNEQFF. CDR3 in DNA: TGTGCCAGCAGCACCCCCTCGGAGCTAGCGGGGGTTAGAAATGAGCAGTTCTTC.

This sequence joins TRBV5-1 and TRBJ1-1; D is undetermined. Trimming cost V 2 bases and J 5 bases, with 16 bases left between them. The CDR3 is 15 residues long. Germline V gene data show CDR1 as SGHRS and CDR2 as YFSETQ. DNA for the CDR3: TGCGCCAGCAGCTTAACCCCATCTGGAGGGACTGAAGCTTTCTTT. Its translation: CASSLTPSGGTEAFF.

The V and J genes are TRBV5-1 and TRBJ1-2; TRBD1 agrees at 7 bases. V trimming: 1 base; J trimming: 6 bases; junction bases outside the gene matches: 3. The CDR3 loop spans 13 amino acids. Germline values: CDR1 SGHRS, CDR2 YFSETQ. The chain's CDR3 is CASSLRDSDGYTF. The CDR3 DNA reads TGCGCCAGCAGCTTGAGGGACAGTGATGGCTACACCTTC.

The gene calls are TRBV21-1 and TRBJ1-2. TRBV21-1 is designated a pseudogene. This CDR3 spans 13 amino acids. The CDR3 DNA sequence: TGTGCCAGCAGGCATGGTTCGGGGGTTGGCTACACCTTC. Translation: CASRHGSGVGYTF.

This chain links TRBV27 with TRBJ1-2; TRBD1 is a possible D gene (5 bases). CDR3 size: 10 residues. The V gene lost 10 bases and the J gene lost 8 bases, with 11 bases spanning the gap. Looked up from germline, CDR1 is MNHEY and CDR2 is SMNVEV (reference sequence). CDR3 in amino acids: CATRQGGYTF. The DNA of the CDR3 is TGTGCCACCCGGCAGGGCGGCTACACCTTC.

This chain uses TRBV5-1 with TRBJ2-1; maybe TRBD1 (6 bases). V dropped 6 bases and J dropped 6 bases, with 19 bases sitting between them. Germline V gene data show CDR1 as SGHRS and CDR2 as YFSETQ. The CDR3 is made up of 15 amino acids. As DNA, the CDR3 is TGCGCCAGCAAACAGGGATCTAAGAGTATCAATGAGCAGTTCTTC. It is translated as CASKQGSKSINEQFF.